This T cell receptor beta chain emerged from a study of shared T cell receptors in the human thymus. Using immunoSEQ multiplex PCR, the repertoire was profiled, and TCRdb retains in-frame clones only, with some absent. The sample lists hundreds of thousands of clones, roughly 90% occurring once. These records were also assigned to another study, of human thymus T cells. That paper states: Donation was from healthy Finnish infants who were having corrective surgery that addressed congenital heart defects. Corrective heart surgery yielded resections, and these provided the thymus tissue. Repertoires from thymus and blood appeared to show biased V and J gene usage. What related research reported was that thymic repertoires overlapped highly among unrelated individuals.

The sample was thymocytes. The receptor comes from a boy younger than two with a congenital heart defect.

Written as DNA, the CDR3 is TGTGCCAGCAGCGGGGGTACTGAAGCTTTCTTT. Translation gives CASSGGTEAFF. The chain is built from TRBV2 and TRBJ1-1; D might be TRBD1 (5 bases). CDR1 is SNHLY, CDR2 FYNNEI, per germline. Trimming took off 6 bases at V and 5 bases at J, with 7 bases between the two ends. The CDR3 runs 11 residues.